These T cell receptor beta chains were read from a single sample in a study of OX40 agonist ivuxolimab in advanced cancers. Repertoires were generated with immunoSEQ multiplex PCR, while TCRdb's copy carries only in-frame clones and drops some. The sample has tens of thousands of clones, about 85% seen once. This specimen was CD4+ or CD8+ T cells sorted from blood, taken in a trial of the OX40 agonist ivuxolimab. The receptors were gathered from an adult with an advanced solid tumor such as melanoma, head and neck, liver or kidney cancer. Both conserved end residues are trimmed from each CDR3. Each record gives: CDR3 protein, V gene, J gene.

ASGQEGYEQY	TRBV6-5	TRBJ2-7
ASTRTGGGNYGYT	TRBV6-5	TRBJ1-2
ASIGTGHNNEQF	TRBV6-1	TRBJ2-1
ASSEEGGQGNTEAF	TRBV6-4	TRBJ1-1
ASSRASGANVLT	TRBV25-1	TRBJ2-6
ASSRGDHEQF	TRBV10-1	TRBJ2-1
ASSFPRDDYGYT	TRBV5-1	TRBJ1-2
ASSFTSGRLDEQF	TRBV7-8	TRBJ2-1
ASSMPGYNEQF	TRBV6-5	TRBJ2-1
ASSFGGAYEQY	TRBV7-2	-
ASSFTGSGLAEAF	TRBV28	TRBJ1-1
ASSLQGLRTDTQY	TRBV7-9	TRBJ2-3
ASSPPGTGIPRANTGELF	TRBV18	TRBJ2-2
ASSLEGSPQETQY	TRBV5-1	TRBJ2-5
AWSVRGSVSYEQY	TRBV30	TRBJ2-7
ASSELAGPPPADTQY	TRBV28	TRBJ2-3
ASSLGRVLSGNTIY	TRBV7-9	TRBJ1-3
ASSSSKDSGAYEQY	TRBV7-9	TRBJ2-7
ASSPTQGSSSGANVLT	TRBV18	TRBJ2-6
ASTPGWGTDTQY	TRBV19	TRBJ2-3
ASRTASTDTQY	TRBV5-1	TRBJ2-3
ASSIAGGGTEAF	TRBV19	TRBJ1-1
ASSFYPSSYNEQF	TRBV5-8	TRBJ2-1
ASSPDLTAFGELF	TRBV6-5	TRBJ2-2
ASSYGGSSYNEQF	TRBV6-5	TRBJ2-1
ASSGGAGQQF	TRBV2	TRBJ2-1
ASSSGGTDYEQY	TRBV9	TRBJ2-7
AWSPGTGWKTQY	TRBV30	TRBJ2-5
ASSIRELNTEAF	TRBV19	TRBJ1-1
SAGDTPSTDTQY	TRBV29-1	TRBJ2-3
ATSSDRGPYNEQF	TRBV15	TRBJ2-1
ASSLADGRTGELF	TRBV5-4	TRBJ2-2
ASSPSPAGGTEAF	TRBV18	TRBJ1-1
ASSLARSTKYGYT	TRBV5-1	TRBJ1-2
AWGPFTDTQY	TRBV30	TRBJ2-3
ASSLRTAEQF	TRBV21-1	TRBJ2-1
ASSFLRGEQF	TRBV7-2	TRBJ2-1
ASSLTRNYGYT	TRBV5-5	TRBJ1-2
ASGKARERGGELF	TRBV12-5	TRBJ2-2
AWGRGTENTEAF	TRBV30	TRBJ1-1
ASSLDVRSNNEQF	TRBV7-9	TRBJ2-1
ASSIGLAGVSEQF	TRBV7-8	TRBJ2-1
ASRSPGQSGELF	TRBV28	TRBJ2-2
ASSLRNTGELF	TRBV11-3	TRBJ2-2
ASSAEGLAGFPYEQY	TRBV6-1	TRBJ2-7
ASRWGGYSNQPQH	TRBV19	TRBJ1-5
ASSISSGNTIY	TRBV19	TRBJ1-3
ASDSTGASYNEQF	TRBV7-9	TRBJ2-1
ASSLTTGTYEQY	TRBV7-2	TRBJ2-7
ASSQETQY	TRBV18	TRBJ2-5
ASTTSGMEEQY	TRBV5-1	TRBJ2-7
ASSTPGLQTDTQY	TRBV28	TRBJ2-3
ASSLTGQGPYEQY	TRBV5-6	TRBJ2-7